This TCR beta chain was sequenced during a study of tumor-infiltrating lymphocytes in localized non-small cell lung cancer. Background on the study: Patients included smokers and never-smokers with various histologies, some sampled after neoadjuvant chemotherapy.

With respect to this clone: Its specificity is not known.

The CDR3 covers 14 residues. Germline-derived CDR1 and CDR2 are SEHNR and FQNEAQ (reference sequence). V was clipped by 4 bases and J by 1 base, with 11 bases between them. Findings and caveats of the study: TCR sequencing covered a subset of patients with enough tissue. Technical variation could not be separated from intratumor heterogeneity here. Tumor T-cell fraction was not associated with recurrence-free survival.

Repertoires were generated with immunoSEQ multiplex PCR, while TCRdb's copy carries only in-frame clones and drops some. The sample yields around 16,000 clones, approximately 68% seen once. J is TRBJ2-7 and V is TRBV7-9, with D unresolved. Sequencing input: lung tumor tissue. This sequence was found in a human donor with non-small cell lung cancer. The CDR3 bases are TGTGCCAGCAGCTCTGCAACTGGTTCCTACGAGCAGTACTTC. This gives the protein CASSSATGSYEQYF.